This TCR beta chain was recorded in a study of CD8 T cells in Susac syndrome. The CDR3 extends over 14 amino acids. Germline CDR1 and CDR2: SQVTM and ANQGSEA. V lost 6 bases, J lost 3 bases, and 7 bases stayed unmatched. Reverse transcription used about 0.45 to 1 ug RNA and random hexamers. Coverage of TCR beta CDR3 amplification by immunoSEQ multiplex PCR extended to 54 Vbeta and 13 Jbeta. One entry per CDR3 protein, called by TCRdb with MiXCR from the immunoSEQ multiplex PCR reads. The data contain 80,000 or so distinct CDR3 sequences, roughly 91% of them singletons. Negative magnetic isolation gave CD8+ and CD4+ cells; FACS enriched CD8+ TEMRA.

The rearrangement joins TRBV29-1 to TRBJ1-5, with 8 bases identical to TRBD1. Material: CD4+ T cells from PBMCs. This clonotype originated in a human donor with Susac syndrome. Written as DNA, the CDR3 is TGCAGCGTGGGTGACAGGGGTCTCAATCAGCCCCAGCATTTT. It translates to CSVGDRGLNQPQHF. The complete variable domain, with remaining parts taken from reference TRBV29-1 and TRBJ1-5, reads SAVISQKPSRDICQRGTSLTIQCQVDSQVTMMFWYRQQPGQSLTLIATANQGSEATYESGFVIDKFPISRPNLTFSTLTVSNMSPEDSSIYLCSVGDRGLNQPQHFGDGTRLSIL.